The 27 T cell receptor beta chains listed next were all sequenced from one sample in a study of blood T cell repertoires in COVID-19. Profiled with immunoSEQ multiplex PCR; TCRdb holds only in-frame clones, not every one. This sample has more than 250,000 clones, with 70% to 90% found just once. The sequencing input was peripheral blood. The receptor source for this set is a woman aged 25 to 45 with COVID-19, enrolled during active disease.

V gene TRBV19 combines with J gene TRBJ1-5; D is uncertain. V shed 4 bases and J shed 4 bases, with 11 bases lying between them. CDR1 LNHDA and CDR2 SQIVND come from the germline V gene (reference sequence). CDR3 size: 14 residues. CDR3: CASSRSGINQPQHF. CDR3 DNA sequence: TGTGCCAGTAGTAGATCGGGTATTAATCAGCCCCAGCATTTT.

J is TRBJ2-4 and V is TRBV5-4; 7 positions agree with TRBD1. V shed 3 bases and J 6 bases; nucleotides not matched to a gene: 9. CDR3 length equals 15 residues. Per germline, CDR1 SGHNT and CDR2 YYREEE (reference sequence). This CDR3 is CASSWAGTEANIQYF. The CDR3 coding sequence is TGTGCCAGCAGCTGGGCAGGGACAGAGGCAAACATTCAGTACTTC.

The CDR3 loop reads CASSNSGDSYEQYF. The CDR3, as DNA: TGTGCCAGTAGCAATAGCGGGGACTCCTACGAGCAGTACTTC. This sequence joins TRBV19 and TRBJ2-7; TRBD2 agrees at 8 bases. Germline lookup yields CDR1 LNHDA and CDR2 SQIVND (reference sequence). J was trimmed by 0 bases and V by 6 bases; bases with no gene match: 4. CDR3 length: 14 amino acids.

This chain joins TRBV9 and TRBJ1-1; unclear D gene. There are 13 residues in the CDR3. The V gene lost 3 bases and the J gene lost 3 bases, with 9 bases spanning the gap. Germline loops: CDR1 SGDLS, CDR2 YYNGEE. The CDR3 DNA follows: TGTGCCAGCAGCGCCAGTGCTTACACTGAAGCTTTCTTT. Amino acid sequence: CASSASAYTEAFF. Full variable domain (rest looked up from reference TRBV9 and TRBJ1-1): DSGVTQTPKHLITATGQRVTLRCSPRSGDLSVYWYQQSLDQGLQFLIQYYNGEERAKGNILERFSAQQFPDLHSELNLSSLELGDSALYFCASSASAYTEAFFGQGTRLTVV.

In regard to this clone: Other DNA sequences from this sample encode an identical CDR3 as well. The V gene is TRBV5-6, the J gene TRBJ1-5; D possibly corresponds to TRBD1 (5 bases). The CDR3 runs 15 residues. V lost 0 bases and J lost 2, with 9 bases in between. The V gene's germline CDR1 is SGHDT and CDR2 YYEEEE. The CDR3 protein is CASSLGRVGNQPQHF. In DNA form, the CDR3 reads TGTGCCAGCAGCTTGGGCAGGGTTGGCAATCAGCCCCAGCATTTT.

This rearrangement joins TRBV30 to TRBJ1-2; a weak D match, TRBD1 (6 bases). CDR1 GTSNPN and CDR2 SVGIG come from the germline V gene (reference sequence). The CDR3 sequence is 15 residues long. V was clipped by 2 bases and J by 0 bases, with 13 bases between them. CDR3: CAWSFPDSANYGYTF. The CDR3 DNA sequence: TGTGCCTGGAGTTTTCCGGACAGCGCTAACTATGGCTACACCTTC.

J is TRBJ2-1 and V is TRBV9; no reliable D call. The CDR3 consists of 13 residues. From germline, CDR1 is SGDLS and CDR2 YYNGEE. Trimming removed 3 bases at V and 3 bases at J, with 7 bases between. CDR3 loop: CASSGGNYNEQFF. The CDR3 DNA follows: TGTGCCAGCAGCGGAGGTAACTACAATGAGCAGTTCTTC.

The gene calls are TRBV27 and TRBJ2-1; TRBD1 matches at 10 bases. J lost 8 bases, V lost 3 bases, and 7 bases had no gene match. CDR3 length equals 15 residues. Germline CDR1 MNHEY, CDR2 SMNVEV (reference sequence). The CDR3 bases are TGTGCCAGCAGTTTCCGACAGGGGGCGCGCGATGAGCAGTTCTTC. It codes for CASSFRQGARDEQFF.

The chain employs TRBV9 and TRBJ1-5; D perhaps matches TRBD1 (5 bases). The V and J ends lost 6 bases and 4 bases respectively, with 29 bases between them. Germline CDR1 is SGDLS and CDR2 is YYNGEE. The CDR3 contains 19 residues. The CDR3 DNA follows: TGTGCCAGCACCAACCTCTGGGGCCGCAATCGGCCCCCAAATCAGCCCCAGCATTTT. Encoded protein: CASTNLWGRNRPPNQPQHF.

This clone was observed a single time. The J gene is TRBJ1-6, the V gene TRBV6-2 or TRBV6-3; D remains unclear. Trimming took 0 bases from V and 9 from J, leaving 12 bases between them. The germline CDR1 and CDR2 sequences are MNHEY and SVGEGT. The CDR3 totals 15 residues. The CDR3: CASSYSGGLPSPLHF. The CDR3 nucleotides are TGTGCCAGCAGTTACTCGGGAGGGCTCCCTTCACCCCTCCACTTT.

The chain carries TRBV11-2 and TRBJ2-3; D not certain. This CDR3 region has 16 residues. Germline lookup yields CDR1 SGHAT and CDR2 FQNNGV. With 2 bases removed from V and 2 bases from J, the gap between germline ends came to 14 bases. CDR3 amino acids: CASSLMGLANTDTQYF. In nucleotides, the CDR3 is TGTGCCAGCAGCTTAATGGGCCTGGCTAACACAGATACGCAGTATTTT.

V usage is TRBV6-5 and J usage is TRBJ1-1; D unclear. Germline CDR1 is MNHEY and CDR2 is SVGAGI. This CDR3 has 13 amino acids. Between the trimmed V and J ends, which lost 7 bases and 2 bases, there was a span of 11 bases. For the CDR3, the DNA is TGTGCCAGCAAGGTGCGGGGAAACACTGAAGCTTTCTTT. Protein: CASKVRGNTEAFF.

This clone has a single count. CDR3 amino acids: CASSSTTGGIGQPQHF. CDR3 DNA sequence: TGTGCCAGCAGCTCCACGACAGGGGGAATAGGTCAGCCCCAGCATTTT. J is TRBJ1-5 and V is TRBV7-9; TRBD1 aligns across 9 bases. The CDR3 runs to 16 residues. The germline V gene has CDR1 SEHNR and CDR2 FQNEAQ (reference sequence). With 4 bases clipped from V and 6 bases from J, the junction kept 10 bases outside the gene matches.

The rearrangement uses TRBV9 and TRBJ1-2; 8 positions agree with TRBD1. Germline V gene data show CDR1 as SGDLS and CDR2 as YYNGEE. This CDR3 spans 13 amino acids. Trimming removed 4 bases from V and 8 bases from J; junction bases left unmatched: 7. CDR3 bases: TGTGCCAGCAGCACCCGGACAGGGCACGGCTACACCTTC. Its protein product is CASSTRTGHGYTF.

The V and J genes are TRBV6-5 and TRBJ2-7; D perhaps matches TRBD1 (6 bases). Looked up from germline, CDR1 is MNHEY and CDR2 is SVGAGI. The V gene lost 2 bases and the J gene lost 6 bases, with 17 bases spanning the gap. This CDR3 has 15 residues. The DNA for the CDR3 is TGTGCCAGCAGTTACGTGCAGGGGATATTACGCGAGCAGTACTTC. It encodes CASSYVQGILREQYF.

The chain uses TRBV5-1 and TRBJ2-1, with TRBD1 identical over 7 bases. Trimming cost V 4 bases and J 0 bases; bases outside gene matches: 10. This CDR3 region has 17 residues. Germline V gene data show CDR1 as SGHRS and CDR2 as YFSETQ. CDR3: CASSIRSGTASYNEQFF. The CDR3 coding sequence is TGCGCCAGCAGCATCCGCTCCGGGACAGCCTCCTACAATGAGCAGTTCTTC.

The chain joins TRBV5-1 to TRBJ2-3; 10 positions match TRBD1. J gave up 4 bases and V 7 bases, and 12 bases lay outside the gene matches. The germline V gene has CDR1 SGHRS and CDR2 YFSETQ. The CDR3 totals 16 residues. In nucleotides, the CDR3 is TGCGCCAGCGCTAGCCGAGGACAGGGGGGAGCAGATACGCAGTATTTT. Translating gives CASASRGQGGADTQYF.

The chain uses TRBV5-6 and TRBJ2-7, with D possibly TRBD1 on 6 matching bases. The CDR3 has 13 amino acids. The germline V and J ends were trimmed by 1 base and 6 bases, with 11 bases remaining between them. Germline-derived CDR1 and CDR2 are SGHDT and YYEEEE. CDR3 nucleotides: TGTGCCAGCAGCTTGTTGGGGGCCAGCGAGCAGTACGTC. It codes for CASSLLGASEQYV.

The genes are TRBV7-2 and TRBJ1-2; D unclear. Trimming removed 5 bases at V and 5 bases at J, with 15 bases between. Germline lookup yields CDR1 SGHTA and CDR2 FQGNSA. This CDR3 spans 14 amino acids. CDR3 protein: CASSDTGFFYGYTF. In DNA, the CDR3 is TGTGCCAGCAGCGATACGGGATTTTTTTATGGCTACACCTTC.

The rearrangement links TRBV30 to TRBJ2-7, with unresolved D. Germline V lookup: CDR1 GTSNPN, CDR2 SVGIG (reference sequence). V lost 5 bases, J lost 2 bases, and 7 bases lay in between. The CDR3 consists of 11 residues. The CDR3 spells CAWGTAYEQYF. CDR3 DNA sequence: TGTGCCTGGGGAACGGCCTACGAGCAGTACTTC.

As DNA, the CDR3 is TGTGCCAGCAGCGTAGAGGCGGTTATGAACACTGAAGCTTTCTTT. Translated: CASSVEAVMNTEAFF. This chain joins TRBV9 and TRBJ1-1; D ambiguous. Deletions cut 0 bases from V and 0 bases from J, with 9 bases between. In germline, CDR1 is SGDLS, CDR2 YYNGEE. The CDR3 sequence is 15 residues long.

The chain recombines TRBV19 with TRBJ1-2; the D is unclear. Trimming took 3 bases from V and 4 from J, leaving 12 bases between them. Germline V gene data show CDR1 as LNHDA and CDR2 as SQIVND (reference sequence). The length of the CDR3 is 14 residues. CDR3 DNA sequence: TGTGCCAGTAGTATGAATGGAGGTCCCTATGGCTACACCTTC. Translating gives CASSMNGGPYGYTF.

CDR3 protein: CASSPSSRAVPYNEQFF. The CDR3 nucleotides are TGTGCCAGCAGTCCCTCGAGCAGGGCCGTGCCCTACAATGAGCAGTTCTTC. The genes are TRBV6-2 or TRBV6-3 and TRBJ2-1; a weak D match, TRBD1 (5 bases). This CDR3 comprises 17 residues. Trimming stripped 5 bases from V and 2 bases from J, with 19 bases between. Looked up from germline, CDR1 is MNHEY and CDR2 is SVGEGT.

The rearrangement links TRBV30 to TRBJ1-1, with TRBD1 identical over 7 bases. CDR1 is GTSNPN and CDR2 is SVGIG in the germline V gene (reference sequence). The CDR3 extends over 13 amino acids. Germline trimming cut 2 bases from V and 5 bases from J; bases unmatched to any gene: 5. DNA for the CDR3: TGTGCCTGGAGTAGGGGGCAAGGTACTGAAGCTTTCTTT. Its translation is CAWSRGQGTEAFF.

This chain joins TRBV7-8 and TRBJ1-2; D unresolved. This CDR3 region has 14 residues. The V end was cut by 0 bases, the J end by 5 bases, with 10 bases between. CDR1 and CDR2 (germline): SGHVS, FQNEAQ. CDR3 amino acids: CASSLASSGYGYTF. CDR3 bases: TGTGCCAGCAGCTTAGCTTCATCGGGGTATGGCTACACCTTC.

The chain links TRBV2 to TRBJ1-1, with D tentatively TRBD1 (6 bases). The V end lost 4 bases, the J end lost 1 base, and 13 bases lay between the germline ends. CDR3 size: 15 residues. Germline CDR1 is SNHLY and CDR2 is FYNNEI. The CDR3 bases are TGTGCCAGCAGTGGACATGGGGGCGGGAACACTGAAGCTTTCTTT. Protein: CASSGHGGGNTEAFF.

There are a few counts of this clone. The chain is built from TRBV7-9 and TRBJ1-1; TRBD1 agrees at 8 bases. Trimming at V came to 6 bases and at J to 4 bases, leaving 13 bases not matched to a gene. The CDR3 sequence is 16 residues long. Per the germline V gene, CDR1 is SEHNR and CDR2 is FQNEAQ (reference sequence). CDR3 in amino acids: CASRSTFRDRPTEAFF. The CDR3 DNA follows: TGTGCCAGCAGATCAACCTTCCGGGACAGGCCCACTGAAGCTTTCTTT.